The entry that follows covers one T cell receptor (beta chain) sequence. Its antigen is not identified. On the basis of clinical symptoms, serum thyroxine and TRAb, thyroid ultrasound and orbital computed tomography, diagnoses were made. These data are taken from a study of T cells in Graves' hyperthyroidism and ophthalmopathy. Study observations and caveats: Ophthalmopathy was predicted by the model a median of around 5.9 months ahead of onset. Among thyroid clonotypes expanded above 0.001, most also appeared in blood. Ophthalmopathy was distinguished from stable hyperthyroidism by 13 V-J signatures.

What was amplified from RNA transcripts were TCR beta CDR3 regions. First-round RT-PCR of the TCR CDR3 relied on the HTBI primer set. One entry per CDR3 protein, called by TCRdb with MiXCR from the multiplex PCR reads. In the table there are around 540,000 distinct CDR3 sequences, about 45% of which are singletons. The CDR3 has 16 amino acids. In germline, CDR1 is MNHNS, CDR2 SASEGT. The trim removed 6 bases at V and 0 bases at J, leaving 7 bases unmatched. The V call is TRBV6-1, the J call TRBJ2-7, with 11 bases that match TRBD2. The clonotype was recovered from a woman aged 18-29 years with Graves' hyperthyroidism. The sequencing sample was made of peripheral blood or thyroid tissue (not recorded which). The CDR3 spells CASSELGLADSYEQYF. The CDR3 DNA reads TGTGCCAGCAGCGAATTGGGACTAGCGGACTCCTACGAGCAGTACTTC.